This T cell receptor (beta chain) was sequenced for a study of T cell responses to AZD1222 COVID-19 vaccine. V was shortened by 0 bases and J by 3 bases, with 6 bases between the two germline ends. Germline assignment: CDR1 KGHSH and CDR2 LQKENI. This CDR3 is built from 14 residues. Remarks on this clone: No antigen is known for it.

Produced via immunoSEQ multiplex PCR; TCRdb's table is partial and in-frame only. There are about 130,000 clones in the sample; around 90% occur only once, and 5% to 6% lies in the top ten. Study findings and constraints: Just six AZD1222 recipients were seropositive at baseline.

This sequence was found in an adult who received the AZD1222 COVID-19 vaccine. Sequencing was performed on peripheral blood, taken 28 days after the second AZD1222 dose. This rearrangement joins TRBV18 to TRBJ1-3; no reliable D call. As DNA, the CDR3 is TGTGCCAGCTCACCACCGCCGGGTGGAAACACCATATATTTT. Amino acids: CASSPPPGGNTIYF.